This TCR beta chain was identified in a study of T cells in localized non-small cell lung cancer. Whole-study findings and limits: Longer overall survival associated with higher blood T cell density; shorter survival with higher adjacent-lung clonality.

As for this clone: Its antigen is unidentified.

The V and J ends lost 7 bases and 3 bases respectively, with 16 bases between them. In germline, CDR1 is SNHLY, CDR2 FYNNEI. The CDR3 loop spans 14 amino acids. Here immunoSEQ multiplex PCR was the method, and the copy in TCRdb shows in-frame clones only, minus some. The sample lists around 94,000 clones; around 90% were seen once. The TCR was taken from a man aged 35-69 years with stage I squamous cell lung carcinoma. This sample comprised peripheral blood, obtained before any cancer treatment. V usage is TRBV2 and J usage is TRBJ2-7, with D uncertain. CDR3 residues: CASKETAVVYEQYF. CDR3 DNA sequence: TGTGCCAGCAAGGAGACCGCGGTGGTCTACGAGCAGTACTTC.